The clone carrying this TCR beta chain has just a few counts. The data originate from a study of blood T cells in healthy people across ages. Donors were healthy Caucasian individuals from Russia aged about 6 to 90. It was approximately 9 milliliters of peripheral blood that were drawn from each donor. Combining a sample-barcoded 5' primer with a J-beta primer mix, a second PCR ran for roughly 6 to 12 cycles. In TCRdb, the 5' RACE reads were re-called with MiXCR into one record per CDR3 protein. The table records more than 1,000,000 distinct CDR3 sequences, around 27% of them present only once. These same data were also listed under a study on T cells of mothers and their children. That paper notes: The study found slightly higher but non-significant overlap in related versus unrelated mother-child pairs.

Source material: blood. The sequence was obtained from a girl aged 2-9 years in good health.

CDR3 bases: TGTGCCAGCAGCGTCGACCTGGGAAGCTCCTACGAGCAGTACTTC. Its protein product is CASSVDLGSSYEQYF. The chain carries TRBV7-2 and TRBJ2-7; D unclear. The ends were cut back, 5 bases at V and 0 bases at J, with 14 bases in the middle. From germline, CDR1 is SGHTA and CDR2 FQGNSA. The CDR3 runs 15 residues. The entire variable domain, with the rest obtained from reference TRBV7-2 and TRBJ2-7, is as follows: GAGVSQSPSNKVTEKGKDVELRCDPISGHTALYWYRQSLGQGLEFLIYFQGNSAPDKSGLPSDRFSAERTGGSVSTLTIQRTQQEDSAVYLCASSVDLGSSYEQYFGPGTRLTVT.